These 18 T cell receptor beta chains were sequenced from one sample in a study of graft-versus-host responses after intestinal transplantation. The antigens these receptors bind are not known. Using immunoSEQ multiplex PCR, the repertoire was profiled, and TCRdb retains in-frame clones only, with some absent. The repertoire includes approximately 80,000 clones, roughly nine tenths of them detected once, and 0.34% sits in the top ten. The material sequenced was unstimulated CD4+ T cells sorted from spleen or lymph node cells, taken before intestinal transplant. These receptors originate from a human donor who received an intestinal transplant.

This sequence joins TRBV5-4 and TRBJ2-5, with 11 bases aligning to TRBD1. The DNA end lines up better with TRBJ2-7; the J call may be wrong. CDR3 length: 15 amino acids. In germline, CDR1 is SGHNT, CDR2 YYREEE (reference sequence). DNA for the CDR3: TGTGCCAGCAGCTCCCCGGGACAGGGGGCCTACGAGCAGTACTTC. Its protein is CASSSPGQGAYEQYF.

V usage is TRBV5-6 and J usage is TRBJ2-5; 7 nucleotides align to TRBD2. Germline V gene data show CDR1 as SGHDT and CDR2 as YYEEEE. This CDR3 has 15 residues. Losses at the gene ends were 4 bases for V and 1 base for J; bases not matched to a gene: 7. CDR3 loop: CASSPLGRAQETQYF. The DNA of the CDR3 is TGTGCCAGCAGCCCCCTGGGGAGGGCCCAAGAGACCCAGTACTTC. Variable domain in full (rest from reference TRBV5-6 and TRBJ2-5): DAGVTQSPTHLIKTRGQQVTLRCSPKSGHDTVSWYQQALGQGPQFIFQYYEEEERQRGNFPDRFSGHQFPNYSSELNVNALLLGDSALYLCASSPLGRAQETQYFGPGTRLLVL.

The chain recombines TRBV9 with TRBJ2-2; 12 bases match TRBD2. Germline V CDR1 and CDR2: SGDLS, YYNGEE. This CDR3 is 16 amino acids long. J gave up 7 bases and V 1 base, and 5 bases lay outside the gene matches. Here the CDR3 DNA reads TGTGCCAGCAGCGTAAGACTAGCGGGAGTTGGCGGGGAGCTGTTTTTT. Encoded protein: CASSVRLAGVGGELFF.

The rearrangement links TRBV29-1 to TRBJ1-1; D may be TRBD1 (6 bases). The CDR3 has 13 residues. Germline V gives CDR1 SQVTM, CDR2 ANQGSEA. Trimming pared 4 bases from V and 7 bases from J, leaving 16 bases between. CDR3 sequence: CSVGARGGREAFF. CDR3 nucleotides: TGCAGCGTTGGGGCCCGAGGGGGTCGTGAAGCTTTCTTT.

V gene TRBV5-1 combines with J gene TRBJ1-1, with 9 bases lining up with TRBD1. CDR3 size: 16 residues. The junction had 8 bases not matched to a gene; V was cut back by 4 bases and J by 1 base. The germline V gene has CDR1 SGHRS and CDR2 YFSETQ. In DNA form, the CDR3 reads TGCGCCAGCAGCCCCGGGACAGGGTATAAGAACACTGAAGCTTTCTTT. This codes for CASSPGTGYKNTEAFF.

The genes are TRBV5-6 and TRBJ2-1; TRBD1 matches at 8 bases. V gave up 0 bases and J gave up 9 bases; unmatched junction bases: 11. This CDR3 is built from 16 residues. Germline-derived CDR1 and CDR2 are SGHDT and YYEEEE. The CDR3 DNA sequence: TGTGCCAGCAGCTTGGAATGGGAATCCGGGACAGGTGAGCAGTTCTTC. The encoded protein is CASSLEWESGTGEQFF.

The chain couples TRBV7-3 to TRBJ2-2; TRBD2 aligns across 9 bases. Germline CDR1 SGHTA, CDR2 FQGTGA. Unmatched junction bases numbered 8, after V lost 2 bases and J lost 7 bases. The CDR3 is 16 residues long. Written as DNA, the CDR3 is TGTGCCAGCAGCTTACACGCTAGCGGGGTCGGCGGGGAGCTGTTTTTT. Protein sequence: CASSLHASGVGGELFF.

V gene TRBV28 combines with J gene TRBJ2-7; 10 bases fit TRBD2. V gave up 4 bases and J gave up 4 bases; unmatched junction bases: 7. There are 15 residues in the CDR3. Germline values: CDR1 MDHEN, CDR2 SYDVKM. The CDR3 loop is CASSSGLADGYEQYF. In DNA form, the CDR3 reads TGTGCCAGCAGTTCAGGACTAGCGGACGGTTACGAGCAGTACTTC.

The rearrangement uses TRBV18 and TRBJ2-7, with a possible D match to TRBD2 (5 bases). The V and J ends lost 1 base and 7 bases respectively, with 11 bases between them. This CDR3 comprises 13 residues. The germline gives CDR1 KGHSH, CDR2 LQKENI. The CDR3 DNA sequence: TGTGCCAGCTCACCACTCAGAGGGTTTGAGCAGTACTTC. It yields the protein CASSPLRGFEQYF. Drawing the rest from reference TRBV18 and TRBJ2-7, the complete variable domain is NAGVMQNPRHLVRRRGQEARLRCSPMKGHSHVYWYRQLPEEGLKFMVYLQKENIIDESGMPKERFSAEFPKEGPSILRIQQVVRGDSAAYFCASSPLRGFEQYFGPGTRLTVT.

The chain uses TRBV2 and TRBJ2-3, with a tentative D call TRBD2 (6 bases). The CDR3 loop spans 15 amino acids. V lost 2 bases and J 3 bases, leaving 12 bases between the germline ends. The germline CDR1 and CDR2 sequences are SNHLY and FYNNEI. CDR3 nucleotide sequence: TGTGCCAGCAGTGAATTCCCCAGCGGGACAGATACGCAGTATTTT. Amino acids: CASSEFPSGTDTQYF.

The V gene is TRBV2, the J gene TRBJ1-6; D call uncertain. In germline, CDR1 is SNHLY, CDR2 FYNNEI. The CDR3 contains 16 residues. Trimming left V 2 bases short and J 0 bases short, with 8 bases between. This CDR3 reads CASSEYISSYNSPLHF. The CDR3, as DNA: TGTGCCAGCAGTGAATATATTAGCTCCTATAATTCACCCCTCCACTTT.

The V gene is TRBV30, the J gene TRBJ1-4; no clear D gene. Per germline, CDR1 GTSNPN and CDR2 SVGIG (reference sequence). This CDR3 has 14 residues. V lost 3 bases, J lost 2 bases, and 10 bases lay in between. CDR3 nucleotide sequence: TGTGCCTGGAGCGGACGGGGTACTAATGAAAAACTGTTTTTT. As protein: CAWSGRGTNEKLFF.

The V and J genes are TRBV5-1 and TRBJ2-7, with TRBD2 matching over 9 bases. The CDR3 has 13 residues. CDR1 and CDR2 (germline): SGHRS, YFSETQ. Trimming at V came to 0 bases and at J to 5 bases, leaving 0 bases not matched to a gene. CDR3 region: CASSLGLADEQYF. CDR3 DNA sequence: TGCGCCAGCAGCTTGGGACTAGCGGACGAGCAGTACTTC.

The chain joins TRBV7-3 to TRBJ2-2; 7 nucleotides align to TRBD1. Trimming at V came to 5 bases and at J to 7 bases, leaving 7 bases not matched to a gene. CDR1 is SGHTA, CDR2 FQGTGA, per germline. CDR3 length: 14 residues. The CDR3 region is CASSATGVGGELFF. The CDR3 region has the DNA TGTGCCAGCAGCGCCACAGGGGTTGGCGGGGAGCTGTTTTTT.

This clone showed up just once. The V and J genes are TRBV6-1 and TRBJ2-5; TRBD2 matches at 8 bases. The DNA matches TRBJ2-7 better at its end, which makes the J call doubtful. The CDR3 is 13 residues long. Germline CDR1 is MNHNS and CDR2 is SASEGT. CDR3 residues: CASSRTGGDEQYF. DNA for the CDR3: TGTGCCAGCAGTAGGACGGGGGGGGACGAGCAGTACTTC.

In this sample, this clone turned up once. The chain joins TRBV6-1 to TRBJ2-2; no clear D gene. The germline V and J ends were trimmed by 2 bases and 11 bases, with 6 bases remaining between them. CDR1 is MNHNS and CDR2 is SASEGT in the germline V gene. The CDR3 has 11 amino acids. The CDR3 bases are TGTGCCAGCAGTGAATACTACGAGCTGTTTTTT. Encoded protein: CASSEYYELFF.

The rearrangement links TRBV11-2 to TRBJ1-3, with D possibly matching TRBD1 (5 bases). This CDR3 has 14 amino acids. CDR1 is SGHAT, CDR2 FQNNGV, per germline. Deletions cut 8 bases from V and 0 bases from J, with 11 bases between. Here the CDR3 reads CASGQQVSGNTIYF. The CDR3, as DNA: TGTGCCAGCGGCCAACAGGTCTCTGGAAACACCATATATTTT.

V gene TRBV11-2 combines with J gene TRBJ2-3, with 10 bases that match TRBD1. V dropped 4 bases and J dropped 4; count of bases not matched to a gene: 5. Looked up from germline, CDR1 is SGHAT and CDR2 is FQNNGV. The CDR3 loop spans 15 amino acids. CDR3 DNA sequence: TGTGCCAGCAGCTCACGGGGACAGGGGTCAGATACGCAGTATTTT. This encodes CASSSRGQGSDTQYF.